This T cell receptor (beta chain) was found in a study of cytomegalovirus exposure and HLA in healthy donors. Study-wide points: Associated with cytomegalovirus, according to the listing, were 150 to 200 TCR beta chains. CMV serostatus was the sole immune exposure information available. A missense variant in DCLRE1C was later tied to TCR beta V- and J-gene trimming.

Healthy people donating bone marrow made up the donors. PCR used 60 Vbeta primers and 13 Jbeta primers. The method was immunoSEQ multiplex PCR; TCRdb's version includes in-frame clones alone and lacks a portion of them. The table lists some 150,000 clones, around 85% of them singletons. CDR1 SGHRS and CDR2 YFSETQ come from the germline V gene. J gave up 4 bases and V 0 bases, and 6 bases lay outside the gene matches. The CDR3 consists of 16 residues. There are a few counts of this clone. Its antigen is unknown. What was sequenced was PBMCs. The clonotype was recovered from a man aged 40-49 years in good health and CMV-seronegative. The genes are TRBV5-1 and TRBJ1-2; 10 bases are a match to TRBD1. The CDR3 region is CASSLDTTGGVYGYTF. CDR3 bases: TGCGCCAGCAGCTTGGATACGACAGGGGGCGTCTATGGCTACACCTTC.